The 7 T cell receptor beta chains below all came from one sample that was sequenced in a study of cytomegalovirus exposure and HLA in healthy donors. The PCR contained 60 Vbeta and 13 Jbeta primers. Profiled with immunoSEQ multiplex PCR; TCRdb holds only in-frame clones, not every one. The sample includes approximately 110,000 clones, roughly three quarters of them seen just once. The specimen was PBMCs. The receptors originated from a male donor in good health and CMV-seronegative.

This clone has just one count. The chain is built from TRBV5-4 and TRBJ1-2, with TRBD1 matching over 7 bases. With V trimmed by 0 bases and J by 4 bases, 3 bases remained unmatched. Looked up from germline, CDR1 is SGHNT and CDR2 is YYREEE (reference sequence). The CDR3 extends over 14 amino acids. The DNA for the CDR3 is TGTGCCAGCAGCTTGGAGGGGACAGCCTATGGCTACACCTTC. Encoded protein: CASSLEGTAYGYTF.

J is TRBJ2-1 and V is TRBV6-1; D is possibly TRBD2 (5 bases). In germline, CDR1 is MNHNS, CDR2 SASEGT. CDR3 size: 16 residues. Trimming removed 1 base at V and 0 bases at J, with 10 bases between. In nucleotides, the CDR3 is TGTGCCAGCAGTGAAGGAGCGGTCGGCTCCTACAATGAGCAGTTCTTC. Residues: CASSEGAVGSYNEQFF.

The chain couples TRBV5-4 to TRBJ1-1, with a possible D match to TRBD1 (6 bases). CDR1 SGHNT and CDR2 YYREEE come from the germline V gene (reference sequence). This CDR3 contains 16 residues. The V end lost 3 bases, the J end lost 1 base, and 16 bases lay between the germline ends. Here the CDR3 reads CASSSSGLGANTEAFF. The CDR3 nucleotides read TGTGCCAGCAGCTCGTCCGGACTGGGGGCGAACACTGAAGCTTTCTTT.

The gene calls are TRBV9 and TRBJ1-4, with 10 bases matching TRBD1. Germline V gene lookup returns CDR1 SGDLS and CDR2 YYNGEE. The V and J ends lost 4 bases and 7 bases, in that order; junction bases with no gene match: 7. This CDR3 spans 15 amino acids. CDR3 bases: TGTGCCAGCAGCCCCCAGGGGACAGGGGTTGAAAAACTGTTTTTT. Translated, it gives CASSPQGTGVEKLFF.

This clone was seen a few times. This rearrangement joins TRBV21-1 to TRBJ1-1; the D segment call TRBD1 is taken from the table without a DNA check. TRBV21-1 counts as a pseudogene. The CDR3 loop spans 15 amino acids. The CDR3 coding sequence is TGTGCCAGCAGCAAATACGCAGGGGGCAACACTGAAGCTTTCTTT. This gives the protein CASSKYAGGNTEAFF.

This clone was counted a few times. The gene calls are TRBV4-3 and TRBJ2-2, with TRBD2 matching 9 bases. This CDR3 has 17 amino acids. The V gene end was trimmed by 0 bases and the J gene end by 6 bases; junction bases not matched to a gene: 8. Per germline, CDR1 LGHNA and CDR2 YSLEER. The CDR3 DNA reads TGCGCCAGCAGCCAAGATATAGCGGGAGAGGTTCCCGGGGAGCTGTTTTTT. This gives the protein CASSQDIAGEVPGELFF.

The CDR3 DNA sequence: TGTGCCAGCAGCTGGACGGGGACAGGTCGTGAAGCTTTCTTT. As protein: CASSWTGTGREAFF. The rearrangement joins TRBV13 to TRBJ1-1; 8 bases are a match to TRBD1. Germline V gene data show CDR1 as PRHDT and CDR2 as FYEKMQ (reference sequence). The length of the CDR3 is 14 residues. V lost 4 bases and J lost 7; bases outside the gene matches: 8.